The source of this T cell receptor beta chain is a study of T cell responses to AZD1222 COVID-19 vaccine. Notes on the study in general: Repertoire collection took place solely once the T cell response had peaked. Targets within unmutated variant regions were reportedly found for nearly half of spike-specific TCRs.

This table comes from immunoSEQ multiplex PCR, and its TCRdb copy is limited to in-frame clones, with some not included. Among about 96,000 clones listed, under 90% were seen once. A note on this clone: Its antigen remains unidentified.

The CDR3 length is 13 residues. Germline V gene sequence: CDR1 SNHLY, CDR2 FYNNEI. Trimming shortened V by 0 bases and J by 5 bases, and 8 bases separated the two germline ends. The TCR originated in an adult in good health. The sample in question was peripheral blood, obtained on day 0 of AZD1222 vaccination. This chain connects TRBV2 to TRBJ2-7, with D possibly TRBD2 on 5 matching bases. The CDR3 DNA is TGTGCCAGCAGTGAAGCGCCGGGGAACGAGCAGTACTTC. It specifies CASSEAPGNEQYF.